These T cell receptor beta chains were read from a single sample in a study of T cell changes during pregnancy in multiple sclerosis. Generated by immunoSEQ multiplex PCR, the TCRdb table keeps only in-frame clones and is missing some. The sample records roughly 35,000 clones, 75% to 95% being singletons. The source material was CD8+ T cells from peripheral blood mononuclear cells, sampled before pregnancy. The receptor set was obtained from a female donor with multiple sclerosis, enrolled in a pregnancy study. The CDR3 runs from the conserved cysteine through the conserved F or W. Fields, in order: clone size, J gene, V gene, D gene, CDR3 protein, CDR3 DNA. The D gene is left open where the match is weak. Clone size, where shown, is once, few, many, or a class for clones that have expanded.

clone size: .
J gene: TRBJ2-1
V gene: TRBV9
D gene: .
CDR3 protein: CASSVVLAGYNEQFF
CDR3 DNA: TGTGCCAGCAGCGTAGTGTTGGCGGGTTACAATGAGCAGTTCTTC

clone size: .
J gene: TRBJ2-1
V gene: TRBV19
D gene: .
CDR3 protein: CASSGGLFNEQFF
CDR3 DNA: TGTGCCAGTAGTGGGGGACTTTTCAATGAGCAGTTCTTC

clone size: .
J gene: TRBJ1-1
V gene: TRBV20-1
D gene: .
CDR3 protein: CSAAQSAEAFF
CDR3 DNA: TGCAGTGCGGCGCAGAGCGCTGAAGCTTTCTTT

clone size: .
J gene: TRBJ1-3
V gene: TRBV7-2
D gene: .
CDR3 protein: CASSLALWGSGGNTIYF
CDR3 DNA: TGTGCCAGCAGCTTAGCCTTGTGGGGCAGTGGTGGAAACACCATATATTTT

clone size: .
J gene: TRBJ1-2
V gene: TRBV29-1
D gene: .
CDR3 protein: CSVRQDYGYTF
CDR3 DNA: TGCAGCGTCAGACAGGACTATGGCTACACCTTC

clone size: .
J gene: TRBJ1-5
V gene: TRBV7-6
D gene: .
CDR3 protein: CASSLGVDSNQPQHF
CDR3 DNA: TGTGCCAGCAGCTTAGGCGTAGATAGCAATCAGCCCCAGCATTTT

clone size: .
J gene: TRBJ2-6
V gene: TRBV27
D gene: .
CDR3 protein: CASSPAGANVLTF
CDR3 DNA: TGTGCCAGCAGTCCCGCTGGGGCCAACGTCCTGACTTTC

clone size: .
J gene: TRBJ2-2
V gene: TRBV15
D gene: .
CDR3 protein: CATSSPTGELFF
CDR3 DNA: TGTGCCACCAGCAGTCCGACCGGGGAGCTGTTTTTT

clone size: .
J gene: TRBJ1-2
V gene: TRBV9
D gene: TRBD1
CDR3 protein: CASSVGDRGRVSDGYTF
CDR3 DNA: TGTGCCAGCAGCGTAGGGGACAGGGGGCGCGTGAGTGATGGCTACACCTTC

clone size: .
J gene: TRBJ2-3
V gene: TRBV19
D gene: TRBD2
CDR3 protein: CASSEGRELDTQYF
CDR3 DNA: TGTGCCAGTAGCGAAGGGCGGGAGTTGGATACGCAGTATTTT

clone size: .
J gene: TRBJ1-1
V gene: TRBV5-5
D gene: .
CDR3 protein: CASSLKQGDTEAFF
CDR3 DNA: TGTGCCAGCAGCCTAAAACAGGGTGACACTGAAGCTTTCTTT

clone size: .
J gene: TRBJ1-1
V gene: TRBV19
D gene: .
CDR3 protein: CASSSGLNTEAFF
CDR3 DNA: TGTGCCAGCAGTTCAGGGCTGAACACTGAAGCTTTCTTT

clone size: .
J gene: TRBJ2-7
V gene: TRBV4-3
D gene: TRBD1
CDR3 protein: CASSQEIGTGVYEQYF
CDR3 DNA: TGCGCCAGCAGCCAAGAGATTGGGACAGGAGTCTACGAGCAGTACTTC

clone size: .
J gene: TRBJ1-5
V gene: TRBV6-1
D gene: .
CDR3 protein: CASSEDGGSGNQPQHF
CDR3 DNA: TGTGCCAGCAGTGAGGATGGAGGAAGTGGCAATCAGCCCCAGCATTTT

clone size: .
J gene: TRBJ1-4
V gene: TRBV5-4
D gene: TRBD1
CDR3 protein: CASSQITGGDEKLFF
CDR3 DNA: TGTGCCAGCAGCCAGATTACAGGGGGCGATGAAAAACTGTTTTTT

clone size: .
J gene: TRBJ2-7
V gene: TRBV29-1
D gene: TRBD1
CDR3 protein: CSVVWTGTPGEQYF
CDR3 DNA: TGCAGCGTTGTCTGGACAGGGACCCCTGGCGAGCAGTACTTC

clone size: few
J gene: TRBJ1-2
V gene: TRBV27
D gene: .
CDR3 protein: CATQWGGGYTF
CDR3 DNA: TGTGCCACCCAATGGGGAGGGGGCTACACCTTC

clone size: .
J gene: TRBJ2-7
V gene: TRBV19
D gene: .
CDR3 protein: CASSHLSMDEQYF
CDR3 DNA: TGTGCCAGTAGCCACCTCTCTATGGACGAGCAGTACTTC

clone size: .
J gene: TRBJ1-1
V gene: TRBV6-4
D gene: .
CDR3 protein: CASKGVAGASEAFF
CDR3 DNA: TGTGCCAGCAAGGGGGTAGCAGGGGCGTCTGAAGCTTTCTTT

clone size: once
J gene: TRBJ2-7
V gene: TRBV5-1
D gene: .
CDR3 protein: CASSSAQLTDGVYEQYF
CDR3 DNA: TGCGCCAGCAGCTCGGCCCAGTTGACAGATGGTGTTTACGAGCAGTACTTC

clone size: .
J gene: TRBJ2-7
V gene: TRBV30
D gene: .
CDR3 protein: CAWSVIGIGSNYEQYF
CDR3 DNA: TGTGCCTGGAGTGTAATCGGGATCGGGTCAAACTACGAGCAGTACTTC

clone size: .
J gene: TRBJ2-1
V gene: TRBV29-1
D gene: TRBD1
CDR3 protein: CSAKDLGQGENEQFF
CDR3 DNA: TGCAGCGCTAAGGACCTGGGACAGGGGGAAAATGAGCAGTTCTTC

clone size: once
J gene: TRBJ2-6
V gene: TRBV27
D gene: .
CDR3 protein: CASSRPQGTGANVLTF
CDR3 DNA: TGTGCCAGCAGTCGACCTCAGGGGACTGGGGCCAACGTCCTGACTTTC

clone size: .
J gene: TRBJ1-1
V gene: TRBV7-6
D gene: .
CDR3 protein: CASSQSYQGFADTEAFF
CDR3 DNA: TGTGCCAGCAGCCAATCGTATCAGGGTTTCGCGGACACTGAAGCTTTCTTT

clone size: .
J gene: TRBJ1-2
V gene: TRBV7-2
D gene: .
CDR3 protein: CASSLREDYGYTF
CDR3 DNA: TGTGCCAGCAGCCTGAGGGAGGACTATGGCTACACCTTC

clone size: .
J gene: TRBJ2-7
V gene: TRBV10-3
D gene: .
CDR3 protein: CAVQTGEPPYEQYF
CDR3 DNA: TGTGCCGTACAAACTGGGGAGCCGCCCTACGAGCAGTACTTC

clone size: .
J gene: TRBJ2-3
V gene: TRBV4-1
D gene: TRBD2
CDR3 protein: CASSQGPGLAIPDTQYF
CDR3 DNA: TGCGCCAGCAGCCAAGGTCCGGGACTAGCTATCCCAGATACGCAGTATTTT

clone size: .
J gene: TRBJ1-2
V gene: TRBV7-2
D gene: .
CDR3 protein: CASSPGQPYGYTF
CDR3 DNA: TGTGCCAGCAGCCCAGGACAGCCCTATGGCTACACCTTC

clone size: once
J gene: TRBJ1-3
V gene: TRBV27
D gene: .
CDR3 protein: CASSLSGATGAGNTIYF
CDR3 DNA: TGTGCCAGCAGTTTATCGGGCGCAACGGGGGCTGGAAACACCATATATTTT

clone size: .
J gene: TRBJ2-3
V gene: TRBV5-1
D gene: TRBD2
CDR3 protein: CASSLWTSGEYSTDTQYF
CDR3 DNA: TGCGCCAGCAGCTTGTGGACTAGCGGAGAATATAGCACAGATACGCAGTATTTT

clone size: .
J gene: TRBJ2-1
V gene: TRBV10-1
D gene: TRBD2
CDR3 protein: CASSESSLTSGRLGEQFF
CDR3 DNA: TGCGCCAGCAGTGAGTCGTCCCTGACTAGCGGGAGACTAGGGGAGCAGTTCTTC

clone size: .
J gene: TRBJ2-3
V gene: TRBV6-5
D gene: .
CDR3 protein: CASSYRQGKPTDTQYF
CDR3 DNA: TGTGCCAGCAGTTATCGCCAGGGGAAGCCAACAGATACGCAGTATTTT

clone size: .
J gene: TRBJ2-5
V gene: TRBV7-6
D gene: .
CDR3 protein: CASSLWGGGETQYF
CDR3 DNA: TGTGCCAGCAGCTTATGGGGGGGCGGGGAGACCCAGTACTTC

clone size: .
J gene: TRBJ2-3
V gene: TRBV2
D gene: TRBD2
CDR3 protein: CASGMAPSGAVDTQYF
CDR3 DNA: TGTGCCAGCGGGATGGCGCCTAGCGGGGCGGTAGATACGCAGTATTTT

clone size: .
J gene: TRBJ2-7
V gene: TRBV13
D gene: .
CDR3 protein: CASSLGRSFYEQYF
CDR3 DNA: TGTGCCAGCAGCCTTGGTAGGAGTTTCTACGAGCAGTACTTC

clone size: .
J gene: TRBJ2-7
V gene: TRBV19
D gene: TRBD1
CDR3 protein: CASSAGQGYEQYF
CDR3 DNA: TGTGCCAGTAGTGCAGGACAGGGGTACGAGCAGTACTTC

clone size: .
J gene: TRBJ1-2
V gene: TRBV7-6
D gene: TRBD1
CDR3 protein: CASSLGQGSNYGYTF
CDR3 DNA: TGTGCCAGCAGCTTAGGACAGGGGTCTAACTATGGCTACACCTTC

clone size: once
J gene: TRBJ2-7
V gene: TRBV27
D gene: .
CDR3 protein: CASSLTRATGPYEQYF
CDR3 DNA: TGTGCCAGCAGTTTAACTCGGGCTACAGGTCCCTACGAGCAGTACTTC

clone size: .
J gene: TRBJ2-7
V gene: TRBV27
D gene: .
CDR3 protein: CASSSGQIYYEQYF
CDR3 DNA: TGTGCCAGCAGTTCCGGACAGATTTACTACGAGCAGTACTTC

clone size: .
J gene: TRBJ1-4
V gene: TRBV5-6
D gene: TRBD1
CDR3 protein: CASSLERGREKLFF
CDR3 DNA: TGTGCCAGCAGCTTGGAGAGGGGGCGCGAAAAACTGTTTTTT

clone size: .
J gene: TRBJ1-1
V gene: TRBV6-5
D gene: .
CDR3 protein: CASSYGGMNTEAFF
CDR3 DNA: TGTGCCAGCAGTTACGGGGGCATGAACACTGAAGCTTTCTTT

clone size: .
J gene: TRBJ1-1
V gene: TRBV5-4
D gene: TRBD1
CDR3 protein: CASSASRGHTEAFF
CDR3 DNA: TGTGCCAGCAGCGCCAGCAGGGGGCACACTGAAGCTTTCTTT

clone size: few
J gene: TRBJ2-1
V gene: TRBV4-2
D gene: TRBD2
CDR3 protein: CASSQALALSNEQFF
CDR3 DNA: TGTGCCAGCAGCCAAGCACTAGCGTTAAGCAATGAGCAGTTCTTC

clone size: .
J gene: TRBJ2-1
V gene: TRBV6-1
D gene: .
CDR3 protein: CASSAATEPYNEQFF
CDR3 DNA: TGTGCCAGCAGTGCTGCGACAGAACCCTACAATGAGCAGTTCTTC

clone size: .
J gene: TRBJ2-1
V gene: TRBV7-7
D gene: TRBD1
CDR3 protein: CASSPEGQGPYNEQFF
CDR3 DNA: TGTGCCAGCAGCCCGGAGGGACAGGGTCCCTACAATGAGCAGTTCTTC

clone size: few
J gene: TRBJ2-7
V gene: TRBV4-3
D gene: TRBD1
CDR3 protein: CASSQGQGDYEQYF
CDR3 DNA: TGCGCCAGCAGCCAGGGACAGGGAGACTACGAGCAGTACTTC

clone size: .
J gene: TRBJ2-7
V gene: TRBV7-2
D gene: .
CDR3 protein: CASSFTGLTGTPYEQYF
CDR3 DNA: TGTGCCAGCAGCTTCACCGGTCTAACCGGGACACCCTACGAGCAGTACTTC

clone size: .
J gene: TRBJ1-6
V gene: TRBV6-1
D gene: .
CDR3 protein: CASSEWALGGSPLHF
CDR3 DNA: TGTGCCAGCAGTGAGTGGGCCCTGGGGGGTTCACCCCTCCACTTT

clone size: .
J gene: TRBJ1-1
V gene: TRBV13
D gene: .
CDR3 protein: CASSPAGEGFTEAFF
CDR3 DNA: TGTGCCAGCAGCCCCGCAGGGGAAGGGTTCACTGAAGCTTTCTTT

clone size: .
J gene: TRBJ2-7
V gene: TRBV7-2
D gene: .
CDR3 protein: CASSLDLGTYEQYF
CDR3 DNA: TGTGCCAGCAGCTTAGATCTAGGAACCTACGAGCAGTACTTC

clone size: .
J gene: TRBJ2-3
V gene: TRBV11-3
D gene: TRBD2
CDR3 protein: CASSPWAGGATDTQYF
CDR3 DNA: TGTGCCAGCAGCCCGTGGGCGGGAGGCGCAACGGATACGCAGTATTTT

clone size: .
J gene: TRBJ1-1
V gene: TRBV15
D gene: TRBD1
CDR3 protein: CATSSGQGYTEAFF
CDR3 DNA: TGTGCCACCAGCTCGGGACAGGGGTACACTGAAGCTTTCTTT

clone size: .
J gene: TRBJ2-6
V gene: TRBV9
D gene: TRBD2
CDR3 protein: CASRTPPASGSSRGPGANVLTF
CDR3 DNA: TGTGCCAGCAGAACCCCTCCGGCTAGCGGGAGCAGCAGAGGCCCTGGGGCCAACGTCCTGACTTTC

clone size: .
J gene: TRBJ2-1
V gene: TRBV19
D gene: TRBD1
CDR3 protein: CASSLQGPGWNEQFF
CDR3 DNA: TGTGCCAGTAGCCTACAGGGGCCCGGGTGGAATGAGCAGTTCTTC

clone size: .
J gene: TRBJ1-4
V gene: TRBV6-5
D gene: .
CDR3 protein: CASSYSISGTNEKLFF
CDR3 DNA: TGTGCCAGCAGTTACTCGATATCCGGGACTAATGAAAAACTGTTTTTT